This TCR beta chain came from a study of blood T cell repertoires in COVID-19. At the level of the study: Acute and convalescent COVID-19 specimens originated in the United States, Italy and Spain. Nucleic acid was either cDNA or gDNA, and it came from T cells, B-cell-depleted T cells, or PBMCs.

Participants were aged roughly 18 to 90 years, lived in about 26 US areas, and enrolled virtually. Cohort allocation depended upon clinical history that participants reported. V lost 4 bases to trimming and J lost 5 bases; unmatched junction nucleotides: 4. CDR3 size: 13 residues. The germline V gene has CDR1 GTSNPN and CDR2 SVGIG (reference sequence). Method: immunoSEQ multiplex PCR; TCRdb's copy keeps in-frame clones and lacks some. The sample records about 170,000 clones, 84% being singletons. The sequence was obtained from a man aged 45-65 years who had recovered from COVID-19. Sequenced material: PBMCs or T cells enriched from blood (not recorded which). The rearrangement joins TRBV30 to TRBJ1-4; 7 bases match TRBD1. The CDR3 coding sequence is TGTGCCTGGAAGACAGGGTCCAATGAAAAACTGTTTTTT. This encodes CAWKTGSNEKLFF.